This paragraph reports one T cell receptor beta chain. This sample is drawn from a study of control samples from healthy donors and cancer patients. Method: immunoSEQ multiplex PCR; TCRdb's copy keeps in-frame clones and lacks some. Of more than 25,000 clones in the sample, 91% were seen once. Trimming removed 3 bases from V and 6 bases from J, with 11 bases in between. Germline values: CDR1 SGHTA, CDR2 FQGNSA. The CDR3 is made up of 13 amino acids. The TCR was taken from a man aged 50-59 years with lung cancer. Sequences were obtained from PBMCs. The chain employs TRBV7-2 and TRBJ1-2; the D gene is possibly TRBD1 (5 bases). CDR3 protein: CASSLRQSDGYTF. In DNA form, the CDR3 reads TGTGCCAGCAGCTTGCGACAGTCAGATGGCTACACCTTC.